The clone carrying this T cell receptor beta chain has only a few counts. Its target is not known. One heparinised blood draw, averaging about 116 mL, came from each donor. CD4+ cells of the naive, central memory, regulatory and stem cell-like memory types were sorted via CD45RO/CCR7/CD25/CD127/CD95/CD27. Expressed TCRB transcripts were sequenced after all isolated RNA was converted to cDNA. Sequencing used immunoSEQ multiplex PCR; TCRdb keeps in-frame clones, though not all of them. The data hold under 250,000 clones, with around an eighth observed a single time. CDR3 length equals 15 residues. V lost 3 bases and J 3 bases, leaving 9 bases between the germline ends. The germline V gene encodes CDR1 SGHTA and CDR2 FQGNSA. The sample is drawn from a study of beta chain features in type 1 diabetes. The study's findings and limits: Comparison showed that naive, central memory and Treg TCRB repertoires appeared more similar among patients than among healthy donors. Whether HLA type affects TCRB rearrangement stayed undetermined in the present work.

The V and J genes are TRBV7-2 and TRBJ1-6; D is unresolved. The clonotype comes from a woman between 40 and 50 years old in good health. Sequencing used naive CD4+ T cells from blood. CDR3: CASSFKRSYNSPLHF. The CDR3 bases are TGTGCCAGCAGCTTCAAACGTAGCTATAATTCACCCCTCCACTTT.